These 15 T cell receptor beta chains were all obtained from the same sample, sequenced in a study of tumor-infiltrating lymphocytes in oesophageal squamous cell carcinoma. TCRdb itself ran the PCR reads through MiXCR, one entry per CDR3 protein. The top ten clones hold around a third of a sample with around 12,000 distinct CDR3 sequences, roughly 60% of them seen once. The sequenced sample was esophageal tumor tissue. These receptors originate from a female donor with esophageal squamous cell carcinoma.

This clonotype was picked up a small number of times. The chain links TRBV7-6 to TRBJ2-5; 9 nucleotides match TRBD1. The J call is doubtful: the DNA matches TRBJ2-7 better. The CDR3 length is 17 residues. In germline, CDR1 is SGHVS, CDR2 FNYEAQ. The CDR3 DNA follows: TGTGCCAGCAGCTTAATGTCGGGACAGGGACCAGCCTACGAGCAGTACTTC. Protein: CASSLMSGQGPAYEQYF.

The genes are TRBV7-9 and TRBJ2-4, with TRBD1 as a possible D gene (5 bases). Judging by the DNA end, TRBJ1-2 fits better; the J call may be wrong. CDR3 size: 12 residues. Germline V gives CDR1 SEHNR, CDR2 FQNEAQ (reference sequence). The CDR3 spells CASRREGAGYTF. The DNA for the CDR3 is TGTGCCAGCCGCAGGGAAGGAGCTGGCTACACCTTC.

Worth noting for this clonotype: The CDR3 end shows no conserved phenylalanine or tryptophan, and so a read error is likely. The limits of the CDR3 on the DNA are not certain, so only TCRdb's listed CDR3 is given. This chain's CDR3 is CASREWTGANYGYTFGS. The rearrangement links TRBV6-1 to TRBJ2-1; TRBD1 reflects the table's D call only, with no check against the DNA. The CDR3 sequence runs 17 residues, both termini included. Germline V gene sequence: CDR1 MNHNS, CDR2 SASEGT.

This clonotype was recorded once. The chain joins TRBV6-2 or TRBV6-3 to TRBJ2-5, with TRBD1 matching over 8 bases. This CDR3 is 14 amino acids long. Germline V gene data show CDR1 as MNHEY and CDR2 as SVGEGT. The J segment lost 5 bases and the V segment lost 2 bases, leaving 4 bases of the junction unmatched. Written as DNA, the CDR3 is TGTGCCAGCAGTTACCGACAGGGGAGGGAGACCCAGTACTTC. Translation: CASSYRQGRETQYF.

The genes are TRBV7-6 and TRBJ2-3, with 10 bases matching TRBD2. CDR3 length: 16 residues. With 5 bases clipped from V and 1 base from J, the junction kept 6 bases outside the gene matches. CDR1 and CDR2 from the germline V gene are SGHVS and FNYEAQ. CDR3: CASSTASGGGTDTQYF. Here the CDR3 DNA reads TGTGCCAGCAGCACCGCTAGCGGGGGAGGCACAGATACGCAGTATTTT.

The genes are TRBV6-2 or TRBV6-3 and TRBJ1-2, with 10 bases lining up with TRBD1. This CDR3 region has 14 residues. The ends lost 3 bases at V and 8 bases at J; junction bases unmatched: 6. Germline V CDR1 and CDR2: MNHEY, SVGEGT. DNA of the CDR3: TGTGCCAGCAGTTATAGGGACAGGGGTCGAGGCTACACCTTC. This gives the protein CASSYRDRGRGYTF.

The rearrangement links TRBV28 to TRBJ2-6; D might be TRBD2 (6 bases). The end of the DNA is better explained by TRBJ2-7, so the J call may be wrong. The germline V gene encodes CDR1 MDHEN and CDR2 SYDVKM. This CDR3 is 15 amino acids long. CDR3 sequence: CASRDGTQGPYEQYF. The CDR3 DNA reads as TGTGCCAGCAGGGACGGGACTCAAGGACCTTACGAGCAGTACTTC.

This clonotype was observed many times. The chain joins TRBV7-8 to TRBJ1-2, with D hard to call. Germline loops: CDR1 SGHVS, CDR2 FQNEAQ. V was clipped by 1 base and J by 7 bases, with 13 bases between them. This CDR3 region has 14 residues. The CDR3 DNA reads TGTGCCAGCAGCTTAGAGCTCGGGAGGAGTGGCTACACCTTC. Translating it yields CASSLELGRSGYTF.

This clonotype was recorded many times. The V and J genes are TRBV7-8 and TRBJ2-6; 7 bases fit TRBD2. Judging by the DNA end, TRBJ2-7 fits better; the J call may be wrong. There are 15 residues in the CDR3. From germline, CDR1 is SGHVS and CDR2 FQNEAQ. CDR3 protein: CASSPWGTGGYEQYF. The CDR3 DNA is TGTGCCAGCAGCCCTTGGGGGACGGGAGGTTACGAGCAGTACTTC.

This chain connects TRBV28 to TRBJ2-5; TRBD2 aligns across 7 bases. The CDR3 has 13 residues. V trimming: 4 bases; J trimming: 2 bases; junction bases outside the gene matches: 1. Germline V gene lookup returns CDR1 MDHEN and CDR2 SYDVKM. Here the CDR3 reads CASSSSGQETQYF. CDR3 DNA: TGTGCCAGCAGTTCTAGCGGTCAAGAGACCCAGTACTTC.

This clonotype was picked up a small number of times. The V gene is TRBV6-2 or TRBV6-3, the J gene TRBJ2-1, with TRBD2 matching 8 bases. Germline-derived CDR1 and CDR2 are MNHEY and SVGEGT. Trimming cost V 8 bases and J 11 bases; bases outside gene matches: 14. CDR3 size: 14 residues. DNA for the CDR3: TGTGCCAGCCATTTAGCGGGGAATACCATTAAGCAGTTCTTC. This gives the protein CASHLAGNTIKQFF.

This rearrangement joins TRBV11-2 to TRBJ2-3; a weak D match, TRBD1 (6 bases). There are 16 residues in the CDR3. CDR1 is SGHAT, CDR2 FQNNGV, per germline. Trimming removed 4 bases at V and 2 bases at J, with 16 bases between. CDR3 nucleotide sequence: TGTGCCAGCAGCTCCAGGACAGTGAGCTTCACAGATACGCAGTATTTT. This codes for CASSSRTVSFTDTQYF. The full variable domain, completed using reference TRBV11-2 and TRBJ2-3, is EAGVAQSPRYKIIEKRQSVAFWCNPISGHATLYWYQQILGQGPKLLIQFQNNGVVDDSQLPKDRFSAERLKGVDSTLKIQPAKLEDSAVYLCASSSRTVSFTDTQYFGPGTRLTVL.

This clonotype is deemed large. The chain is built from TRBV28 and TRBJ2-7; D gene uncertain. Between the trimmed V and J ends, which lost 3 bases and 2 bases, there was a span of 5 bases. Germline CDR1 and CDR2: MDHEN and SYDVKM. The CDR3 is 12 residues long. The CDR3 DNA reads as TGTGCCAGCAGTTTCCCGACCTACGAGCAGTACTTC. Protein: CASSFPTYEQYF. Looking up the rest from reference TRBV28 and TRBJ2-7 gives the full variable domain: DVKVTQSSRYLVKRTGEKVFLECVQDMDHENMFWYRQDPGLGLRLIYFSYDVKMKEKGDIPEGYSVSREKKERFSLILESASTNQTSMYLCASSFPTYEQYFGPGTRLTVT.

J is TRBJ2-1 and V is TRBV5-5, with TRBD2 matching 11 bases. The CDR3 consists of 17 residues. Germline V gene lookup returns CDR1 SGHKS and CDR2 YYEKEE (reference sequence). After removal of 1 base from V and 4 bases from J, the junction contained 7 bases not matched to a gene. CDR3 sequence reads: CASSLNSGGALYNEQFF. CDR3 DNA: TGTGCCAGCAGCTTGAATAGCGGGGGGGCCCTATACAATGAGCAGTTCTTC.

CDR3 loop: CASSLVRGGSYEQYF. The CDR3 nucleotides read TGTGCCAGCAGCTTAGTTAGGGGAGGGTCCTACGAGCAGTACTTC. The J gene is TRBJ2-5, the V gene TRBV7-6; 7 bases fit TRBD2. The DNA end favors TRBJ2-7, so the J call may be wrong. The V gene's germline CDR1 is SGHVS and CDR2 FNYEAQ. The CDR3 extends over 15 amino acids.